This T cell receptor (beta chain) was sequenced in a study of blood T cell repertoires in COVID-19. Profiling relied on immunoSEQ multiplex PCR, and the TCRdb table lists in-frame clones only, not all of them. Here the sample spans about 260,000 clones, about nine tenths being singletons. The sequencing sample was made of peripheral blood. The sequence was obtained from a woman in her forties who had recovered from COVID-19.

In DNA, the CDR3 is TGTGCCAGCTCACCTTCCAGGGATAACTATGGCTACACCTTC. Protein sequence: CASSPSRDNYGYTF. The genes are TRBV18 and TRBJ1-2, with D possibly matching TRBD1 (5 bases). The length of the CDR3 is 14 residues. Germline-derived CDR1 and CDR2 are KGHSH and LQKENI. Deletions cut 3 bases from V and 1 base from J, with 9 bases between.